The source of this TCR beta chain is a study of shared clonotypes between healthy human individuals. Data came from immunoSEQ multiplex PCR; TCRdb stores just in-frame clones and leaves some out. The table records 330,000 or so clones, over 70% of them present only once. The sample consisted of memory CD4+ T cells sorted from blood. Subset: CD45RA-negative fraction. This receptor was taken from a man aged 25-45 years in good health.

Written as DNA, the CDR3 is TGTGCCAGCAGTCAAGGGACAGGGGGCACAGATACGCAGTATTTT. Translating gives CASSQGTGGTDTQYF. The J gene is TRBJ2-3, the V gene TRBV6-4, with 10 bases fitting TRBD1. Unmatched junction bases numbered 3, after V lost 5 bases and J lost 1 base. Germline CDR1 and CDR2: MRHNA and SNTAGT. The CDR3 sequence is 15 residues long.